This TCR beta chain was found in a study of T cell repertoires in cytomegalovirus infection. The CDR3 runs to 16 residues. The germline V gene encodes CDR1 MNHGY and CDR2 SAAAGT. TCRdb redid the calling of the reads with MiXCR, one entry per CDR3 protein. The sample records 250,000 or so distinct CDR3 sequences, roughly an eighth being singletons. This TCR derives from a human donor in good health (CMV status not recorded). Some clones in this sample may be carry-over from other donors' samples. The rearrangement joins TRBV6-8 to TRBJ2-1; TRBD2 matches 11 bases. The end of the DNA is better explained by TRBJ2-7, so the J call may be wrong. Material for sequencing was PBMCs. CDR3: CASSYILFSGRDEQYF. In DNA, the CDR3 is TGTGCCAGCAGTTACATATTATTTAGCGGGAGGGATGAGCAGTACTTC.